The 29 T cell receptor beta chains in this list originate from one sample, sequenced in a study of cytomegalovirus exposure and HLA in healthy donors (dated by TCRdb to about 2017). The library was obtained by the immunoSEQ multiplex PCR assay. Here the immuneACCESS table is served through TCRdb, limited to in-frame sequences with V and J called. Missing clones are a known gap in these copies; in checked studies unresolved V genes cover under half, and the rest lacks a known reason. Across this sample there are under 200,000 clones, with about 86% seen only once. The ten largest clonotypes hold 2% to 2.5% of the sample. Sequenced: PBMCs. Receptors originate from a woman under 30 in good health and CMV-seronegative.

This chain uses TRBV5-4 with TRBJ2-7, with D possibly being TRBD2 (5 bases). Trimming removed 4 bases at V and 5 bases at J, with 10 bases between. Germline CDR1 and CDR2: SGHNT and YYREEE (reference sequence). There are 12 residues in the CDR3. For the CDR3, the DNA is TGTGCCAGCAGCATAACTAGGGACGAGCAGTACTTC. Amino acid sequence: CASSITRDEQYF.

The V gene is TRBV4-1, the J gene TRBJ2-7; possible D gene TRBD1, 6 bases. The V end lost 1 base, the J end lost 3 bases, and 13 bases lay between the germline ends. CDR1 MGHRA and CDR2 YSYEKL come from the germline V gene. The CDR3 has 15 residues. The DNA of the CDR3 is TGCGCCAGCAGCCAAGGACGTACAGGGTACTACGAGCAGTACTTC. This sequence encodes CASSQGRTGYYEQYF.

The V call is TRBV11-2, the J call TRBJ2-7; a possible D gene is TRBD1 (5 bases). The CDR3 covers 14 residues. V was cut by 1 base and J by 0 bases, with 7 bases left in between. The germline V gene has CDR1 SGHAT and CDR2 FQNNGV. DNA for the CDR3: TGTGCCAGCAGCTTAGGGACATACTCCTACGAGCAGTACTTC. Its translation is CASSLGTYSYEQYF.

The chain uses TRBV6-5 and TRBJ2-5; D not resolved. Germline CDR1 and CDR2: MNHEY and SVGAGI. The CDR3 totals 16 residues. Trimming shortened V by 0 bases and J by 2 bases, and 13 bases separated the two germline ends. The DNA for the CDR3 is TGTGCCAGCAGTTACTCGACATTCCAACGACAAGAGACCCAGTACTTC. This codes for CASSYSTFQRQETQYF.

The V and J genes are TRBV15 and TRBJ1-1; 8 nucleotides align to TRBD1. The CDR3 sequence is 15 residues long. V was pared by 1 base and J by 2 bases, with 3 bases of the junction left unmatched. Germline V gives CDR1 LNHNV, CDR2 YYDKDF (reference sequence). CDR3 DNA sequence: TGTGCCACCAGCAGAGTCGGACAGGGAAACACTGAAGCTTTCTTT. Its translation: CATSRVGQGNTEAFF. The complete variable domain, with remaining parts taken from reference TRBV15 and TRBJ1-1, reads DAMVIQNPRYQVTQFGKPVTLSCSQTLNHNVMYWYQQKSSQAPKLLFHYYDKDFNNEADTPDNFQSRRPNTSFCFLDIRSPGLGDTAMYLCATSRVGQGNTEAFFGQGTRLTVV.

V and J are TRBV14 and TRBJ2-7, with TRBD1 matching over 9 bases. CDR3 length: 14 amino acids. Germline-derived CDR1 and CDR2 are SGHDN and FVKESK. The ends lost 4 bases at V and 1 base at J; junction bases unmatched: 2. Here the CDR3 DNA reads TGTGCCAGCAGCCCCGGGACAGGGTCCTACGAGCAGTACTTC. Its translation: CASSPGTGSYEQYF.

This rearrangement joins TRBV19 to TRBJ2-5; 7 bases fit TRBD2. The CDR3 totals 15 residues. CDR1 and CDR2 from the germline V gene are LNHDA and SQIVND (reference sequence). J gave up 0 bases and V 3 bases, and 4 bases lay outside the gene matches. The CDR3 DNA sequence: TGTGCCAGTAGTATCGGGCGGGGGAACCAAGAGACCCAGTACTTC. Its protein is CASSIGRGNQETQYF.

The CDR3 here is CASSDWTKYF. The DNA for the CDR3 is TGCGCCAGCAGTGACTGGACAAAGTACTTC. The chain is built from TRBV10-2 and TRBJ2-7; D is possibly TRBD1 (5 bases). Deletions cut 3 bases from V and 11 bases from J, with 8 bases between. The length of the CDR3 is 10 residues. Germline CDR1 WSHSY, CDR2 SAAADI.

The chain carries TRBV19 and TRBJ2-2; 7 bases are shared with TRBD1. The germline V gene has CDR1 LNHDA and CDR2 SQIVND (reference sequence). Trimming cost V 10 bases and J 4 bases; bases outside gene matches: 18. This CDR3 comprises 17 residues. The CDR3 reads CATKLGAGTARTGELFF. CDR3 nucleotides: TGTGCCACTAAACTAGGGGCCGGGACAGCCCGCACCGGGGAGCTGTTTTTT.

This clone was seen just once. The CDR3 DNA reads as TGTGCCAGCTCACCTTCCGGGACAGGGGACACCGGGGAGCTGTTTTTT. Amino acids: CASSPSGTGDTGELFF. The V and J genes are TRBV18 and TRBJ2-2; 10 nucleotides agree with TRBD1. With 3 bases clipped from V and 3 bases from J, the junction kept 4 bases outside the gene matches. This CDR3 spans 16 amino acids. Germline V gene sequence: CDR1 KGHSH, CDR2 LQKENI. The whole variable domain, filled in from reference TRBV18 and TRBJ2-2, reads NAGVMQNPRHLVRRRGQEARLRCSPMKGHSHVYWYRQLPEEGLKFMVYLQKENIIDESGMPKERFSAEFPKEGPSILRIQQVVRGDSAAYFCASSPSGTGDTGELFFGEGSRLTVL.

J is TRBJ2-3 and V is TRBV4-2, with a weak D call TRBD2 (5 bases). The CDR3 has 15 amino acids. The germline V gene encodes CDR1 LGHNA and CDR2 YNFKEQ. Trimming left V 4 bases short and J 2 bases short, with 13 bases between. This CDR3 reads CASSPREVNTDTQYF. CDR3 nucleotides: TGTGCCAGCAGCCCGAGGGAAGTTAACACAGATACGCAGTATTTT.

CDR3 sequence: CASSLTSGRGETQYF. The CDR3 bases are TGTGCCAGCAGCCTGACTAGCGGGAGAGGGGAGACCCAGTACTTC. The chain has TRBV5-5 and TRBJ2-5; TRBD2 matches 12 bases. V trimming: 4 bases; J trimming: 5 bases; junction bases outside the gene matches: 6. The CDR3 covers 15 residues. CDR1 SGHKS and CDR2 YYEKEE come from the germline V gene (reference sequence).

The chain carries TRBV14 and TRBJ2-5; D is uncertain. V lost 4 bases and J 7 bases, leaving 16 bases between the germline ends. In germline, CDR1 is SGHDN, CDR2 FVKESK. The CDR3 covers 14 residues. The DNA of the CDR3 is TGTGCCAGCAGCCGAAATGTTACGATCAGGACCCAGTACTTC. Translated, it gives CASSRNVTIRTQYF.

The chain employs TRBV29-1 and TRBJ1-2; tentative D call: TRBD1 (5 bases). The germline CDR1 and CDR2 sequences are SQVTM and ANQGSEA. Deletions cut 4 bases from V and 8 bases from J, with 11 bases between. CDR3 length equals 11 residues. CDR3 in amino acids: CSVVAGGGYTF. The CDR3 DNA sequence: TGCAGCGTTGTGGCGGGGGGAGGCTACACCTTC.

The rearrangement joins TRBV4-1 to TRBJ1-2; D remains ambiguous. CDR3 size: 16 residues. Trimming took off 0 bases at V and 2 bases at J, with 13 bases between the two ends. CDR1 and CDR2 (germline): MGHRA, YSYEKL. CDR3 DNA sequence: TGCGCCAGCAGCCAAGATCACACCCTCCCAAACTATGGCTACACCTTC. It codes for CASSQDHTLPNYGYTF.

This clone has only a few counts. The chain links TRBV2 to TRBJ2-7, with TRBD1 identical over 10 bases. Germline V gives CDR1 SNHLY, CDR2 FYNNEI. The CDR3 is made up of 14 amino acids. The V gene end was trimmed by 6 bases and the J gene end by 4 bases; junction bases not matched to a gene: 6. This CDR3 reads CASSDRGQEYEQYF. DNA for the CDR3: TGTGCCAGCAGCGACAGGGGGCAAGAGTACGAGCAGTACTTC.

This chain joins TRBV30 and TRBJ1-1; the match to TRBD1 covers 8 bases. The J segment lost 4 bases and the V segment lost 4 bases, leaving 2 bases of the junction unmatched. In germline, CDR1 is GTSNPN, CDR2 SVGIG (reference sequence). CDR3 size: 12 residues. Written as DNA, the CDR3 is TGTGCCTGGAACAGGGGGGGCACTGAAGCTTTCTTT. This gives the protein CAWNRGGTEAFF. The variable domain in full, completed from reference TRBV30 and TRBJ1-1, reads SQTIHQWPATLVQPVGSPLSLECTVEGTSNPNLYWYRQAAGRGLQLLFYSVGIGQISSEVPQNLSASRPQDRQFILSSKKLLLSDSGFYLCAWNRGGTEAFFGQGTRLTVV.

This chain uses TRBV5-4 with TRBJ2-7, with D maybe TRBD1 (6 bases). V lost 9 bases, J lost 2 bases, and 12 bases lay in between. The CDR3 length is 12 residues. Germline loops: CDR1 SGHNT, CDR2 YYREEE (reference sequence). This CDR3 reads CAIPTGPYEQYF. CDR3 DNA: TGTGCCATCCCAACAGGGCCCTACGAGCAGTACTTC.

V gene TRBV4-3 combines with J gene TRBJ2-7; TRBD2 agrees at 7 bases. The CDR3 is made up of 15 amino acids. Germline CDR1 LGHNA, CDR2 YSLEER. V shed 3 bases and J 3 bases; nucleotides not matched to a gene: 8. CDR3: CASSQQEASGYEQYF. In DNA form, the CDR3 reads TGCGCCAGCAGCCAGCAAGAGGCTAGCGGCTACGAGCAGTACTTC.

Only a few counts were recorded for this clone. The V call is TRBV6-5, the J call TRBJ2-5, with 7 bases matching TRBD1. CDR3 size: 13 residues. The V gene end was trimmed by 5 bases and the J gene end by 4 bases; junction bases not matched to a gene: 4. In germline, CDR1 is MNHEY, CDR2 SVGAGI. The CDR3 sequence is CASSATGRETQYF. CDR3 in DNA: TGTGCCAGCAGTGCGACAGGGAGAGAGACCCAGTACTTC.

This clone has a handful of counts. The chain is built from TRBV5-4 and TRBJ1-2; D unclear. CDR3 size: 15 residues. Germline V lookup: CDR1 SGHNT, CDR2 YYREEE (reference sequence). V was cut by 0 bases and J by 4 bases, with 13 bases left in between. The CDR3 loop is CASSLANDRLYGYTF. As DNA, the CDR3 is TGTGCCAGCAGCTTGGCCAATGATAGACTCTATGGCTACACCTTC. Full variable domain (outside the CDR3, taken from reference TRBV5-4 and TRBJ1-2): ETGVTQSPTHLIKTRGQQVTLRCSSQSGHNTVSWYQQALGQGPQFIFQYYREEENGRGNFPPRFSGLQFPNYSSELNVNALELDDSALYLCASSLANDRLYGYTFGSGTRLTVV.

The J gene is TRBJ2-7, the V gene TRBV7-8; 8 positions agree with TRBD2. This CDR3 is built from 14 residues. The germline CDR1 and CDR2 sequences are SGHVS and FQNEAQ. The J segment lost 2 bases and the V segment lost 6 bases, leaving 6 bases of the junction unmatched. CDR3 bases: TGTGCCAGCAGTTCCTTAGCGGGAACCTACGAGCAGTACTTC. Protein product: CASSSLAGTYEQYF.

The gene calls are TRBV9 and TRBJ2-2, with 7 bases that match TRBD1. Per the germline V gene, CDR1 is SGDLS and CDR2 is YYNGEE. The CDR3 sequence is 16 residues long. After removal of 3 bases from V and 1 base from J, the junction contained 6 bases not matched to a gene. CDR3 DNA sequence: TGTGCCAGCAGCGCCGGGACAGTCAGGAACACCGGGGAGCTGTTTTTT. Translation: CASSAGTVRNTGELFF.

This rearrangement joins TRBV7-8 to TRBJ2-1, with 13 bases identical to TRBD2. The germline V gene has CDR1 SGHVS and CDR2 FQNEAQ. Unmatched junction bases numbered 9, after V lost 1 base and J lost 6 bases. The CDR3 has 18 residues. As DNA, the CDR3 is TGTGCCAGCAGCTTAGGGACTAGCGGGAGTGGAGGTGGCAATGAGCAGTTCTTC. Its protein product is CASSLGTSGSGGGNEQFF.

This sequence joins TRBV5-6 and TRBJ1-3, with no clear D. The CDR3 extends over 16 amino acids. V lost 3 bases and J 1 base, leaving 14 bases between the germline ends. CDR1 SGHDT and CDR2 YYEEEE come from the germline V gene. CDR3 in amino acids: CASSYLEHASGNTIYF. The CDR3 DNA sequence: TGTGCCAGCAGCTACCTCGAACACGCTTCTGGAAACACCATATATTTT.

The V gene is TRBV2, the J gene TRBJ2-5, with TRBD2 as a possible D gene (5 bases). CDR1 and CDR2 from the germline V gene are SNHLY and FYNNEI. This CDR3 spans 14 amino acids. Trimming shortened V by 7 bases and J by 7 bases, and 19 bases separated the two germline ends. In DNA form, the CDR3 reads TGTGCCAGCACCCTCGGCAGGTCAGAGGGGACCCAGTACTTC. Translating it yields CASTLGRSEGTQYF.

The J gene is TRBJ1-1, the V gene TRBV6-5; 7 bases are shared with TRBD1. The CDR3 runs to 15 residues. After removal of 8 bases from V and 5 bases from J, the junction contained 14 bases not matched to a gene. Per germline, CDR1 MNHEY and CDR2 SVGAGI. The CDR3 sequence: CASRTSTGSGTEAFF. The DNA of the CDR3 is TGTGCCAGCCGGACCTCGACAGGGTCGGGAACTGAAGCTTTCTTT.

CDR3 nucleotide sequence: TGCGCCAGCAGCCTAGGCGGGGGGGCTAACTATGGCTACACCTTC. Its protein is CASSLGGGANYGYTF. The V call is TRBV4-3, the J call TRBJ1-2; D is possibly TRBD1 (5 bases). V lost 4 bases and J 0 bases, leaving 12 bases between the germline ends. Germline V gives CDR1 LGHNA, CDR2 YSLEER. The CDR3 runs to 15 residues.

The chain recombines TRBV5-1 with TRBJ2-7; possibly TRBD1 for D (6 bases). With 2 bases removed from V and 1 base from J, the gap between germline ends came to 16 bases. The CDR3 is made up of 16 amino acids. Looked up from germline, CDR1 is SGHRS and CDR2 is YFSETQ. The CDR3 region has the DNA TGCGCCAGCAGCTTACTTCAGGGGCCTTTATCCTACGAGCAGTACTTC. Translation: CASSLLQGPLSYEQYF. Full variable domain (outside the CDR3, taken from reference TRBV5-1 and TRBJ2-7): KAGVTQTPRYLIKTRGQQVTLSCSPISGHRSVSWYQQTPGQGLQFLFEYFSETQRNKGNFPGRFSGRQFSNSRSEMNVSTLELGDSALYLCASSLLQGPLSYEQYFGPGTRLTVT.